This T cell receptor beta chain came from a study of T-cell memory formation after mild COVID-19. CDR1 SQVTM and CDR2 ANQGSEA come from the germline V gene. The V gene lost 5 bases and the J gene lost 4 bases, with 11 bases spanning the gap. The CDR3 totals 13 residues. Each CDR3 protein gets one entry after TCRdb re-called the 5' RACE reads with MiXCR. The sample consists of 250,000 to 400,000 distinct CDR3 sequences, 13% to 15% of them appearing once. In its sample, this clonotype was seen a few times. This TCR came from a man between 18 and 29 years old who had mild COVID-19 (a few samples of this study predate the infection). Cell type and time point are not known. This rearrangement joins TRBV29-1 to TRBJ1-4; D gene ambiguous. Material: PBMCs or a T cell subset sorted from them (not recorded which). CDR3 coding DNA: TGCAGCGTTATTGATGGCTTTAATGAAAAACTGTTTTTT. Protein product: CSVIDGFNEKLFF.